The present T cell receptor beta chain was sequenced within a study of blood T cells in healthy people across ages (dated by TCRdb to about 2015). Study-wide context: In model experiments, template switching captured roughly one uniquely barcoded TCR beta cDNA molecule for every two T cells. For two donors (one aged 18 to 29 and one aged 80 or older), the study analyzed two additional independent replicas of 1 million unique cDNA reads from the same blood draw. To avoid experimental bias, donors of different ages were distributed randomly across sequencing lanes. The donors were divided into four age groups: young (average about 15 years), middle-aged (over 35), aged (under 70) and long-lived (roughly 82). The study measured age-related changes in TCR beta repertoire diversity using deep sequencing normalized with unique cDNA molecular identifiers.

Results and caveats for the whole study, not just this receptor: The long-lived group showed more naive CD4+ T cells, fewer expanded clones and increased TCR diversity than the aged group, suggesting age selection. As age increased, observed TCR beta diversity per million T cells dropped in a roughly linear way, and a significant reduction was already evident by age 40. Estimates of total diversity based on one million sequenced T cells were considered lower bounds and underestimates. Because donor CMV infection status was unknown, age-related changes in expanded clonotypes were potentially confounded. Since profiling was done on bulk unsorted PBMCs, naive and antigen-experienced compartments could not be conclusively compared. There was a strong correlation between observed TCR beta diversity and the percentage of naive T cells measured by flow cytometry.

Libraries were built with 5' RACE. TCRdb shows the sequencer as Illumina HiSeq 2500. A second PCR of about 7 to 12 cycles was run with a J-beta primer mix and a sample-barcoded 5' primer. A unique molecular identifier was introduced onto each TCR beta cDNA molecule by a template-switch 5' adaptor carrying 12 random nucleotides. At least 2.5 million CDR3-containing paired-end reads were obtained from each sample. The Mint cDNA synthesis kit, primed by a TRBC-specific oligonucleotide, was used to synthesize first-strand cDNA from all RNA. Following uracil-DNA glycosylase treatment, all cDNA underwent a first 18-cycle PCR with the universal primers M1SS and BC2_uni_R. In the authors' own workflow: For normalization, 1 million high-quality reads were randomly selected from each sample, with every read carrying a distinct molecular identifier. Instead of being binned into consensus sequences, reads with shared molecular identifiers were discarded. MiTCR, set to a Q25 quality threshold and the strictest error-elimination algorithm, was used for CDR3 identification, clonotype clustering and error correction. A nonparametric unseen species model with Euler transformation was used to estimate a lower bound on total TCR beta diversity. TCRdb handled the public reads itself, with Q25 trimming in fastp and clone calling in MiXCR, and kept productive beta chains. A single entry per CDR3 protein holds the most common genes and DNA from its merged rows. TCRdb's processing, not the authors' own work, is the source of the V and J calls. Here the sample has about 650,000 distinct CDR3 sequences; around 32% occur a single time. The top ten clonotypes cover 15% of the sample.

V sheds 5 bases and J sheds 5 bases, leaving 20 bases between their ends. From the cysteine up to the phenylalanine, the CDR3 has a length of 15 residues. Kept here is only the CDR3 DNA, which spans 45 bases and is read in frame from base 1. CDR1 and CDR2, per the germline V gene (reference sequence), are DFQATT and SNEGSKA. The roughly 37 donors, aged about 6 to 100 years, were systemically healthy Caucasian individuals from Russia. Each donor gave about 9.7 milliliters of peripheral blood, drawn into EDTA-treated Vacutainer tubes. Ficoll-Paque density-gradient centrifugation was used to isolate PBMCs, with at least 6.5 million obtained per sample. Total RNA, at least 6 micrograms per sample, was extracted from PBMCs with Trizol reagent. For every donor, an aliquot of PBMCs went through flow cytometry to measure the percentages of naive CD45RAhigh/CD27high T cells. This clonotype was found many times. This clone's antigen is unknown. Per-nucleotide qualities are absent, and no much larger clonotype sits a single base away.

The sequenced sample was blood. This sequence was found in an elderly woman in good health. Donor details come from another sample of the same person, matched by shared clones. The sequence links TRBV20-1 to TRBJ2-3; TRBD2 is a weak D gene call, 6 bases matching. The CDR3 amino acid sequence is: CSAVPLRGDKDTQYF. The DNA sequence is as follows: TGCAGTGCTGTTCCCCTGCGGGGTGATAAAGATACGCAGTATTTT.